This record concerns one T cell receptor beta chain sequence. The sample belongs to a study of TIL therapy for anti-PD-1-resistant metastatic lung cancer. Study at large: Tumors carried a median around 1.4 non-synonymous mutations per megabase.

Time point described: pre-treatment sample, taken before nivolumab and TIL therapy. CDR1 is SQVTM and CDR2 is ANQGSEA in the germline V gene. Trimming removed 6 bases from V and 4 bases from J; junction bases left unmatched: 12. The length of the CDR3 is 15 residues. The libraries were made with immunoSEQ v3. Libraries were sequenced to 2 million to 2.5 million read pairs (survey) or 5-6 million (deep). TCRdb keeps only in-frame clones here, not all; method: immunoSEQ multiplex PCR. The sample carries about 14,000 clones, around 86% recorded once. This rearrangement joins TRBV29-1 to TRBJ2-1; 7 bases agree with TRBD2. Sequenced material: blood, taken at baseline. The sequence was obtained from a person between 25 and 80 years old with non-small cell lung cancer. The CDR3: CSVTRSSGIYNEQFF. The CDR3 DNA is TGCAGCGTCACGAGATCCAGCGGGATATACAATGAGCAGTTCTTC.